This is a list of T cell receptor beta chains from one sample in a study of cytomegalovirus exposure and HLA in healthy donors. Sequencing was performed with immunoSEQ multiplex PCR; in TCRdb, only in-frame clones are kept and a portion is missing. Of under 250,000 clones listed, about 80% were seen once; the top ten hold under 3%. Sequences were obtained from PBMCs. These receptors all stem from a woman under 40 in good health and CMV-seronegative. Both conserved end residues are trimmed from each CDR3. Each record gives: J gene, V gene, D gene, CDR3 protein. D genes are given only for firm matches.

J: TRBJ2-7
V: TRBV19
D: .
CDR3: ASSRATGDSYEQY

J: TRBJ1-2
V: TRBV9
D: TRBD1
CDR3: ASSPRTGGNYGYT

J: TRBJ2-7
V: TRBV27
D: .
CDR3: ASSFRGWGYEQY

J: TRBJ2-7
V: TRBV10-3
D: .
CDR3: AISESTRYSYEQY

J: TRBJ2-3
V: TRBV9
D: TRBD2
CDR3: ASSPASDRVAGERADTQY

J: TRBJ2-3
V: TRBV6-5
D: .
CDR3: ASSPRTGDSTQY

J: TRBJ1-4
V: TRBV6-5
D: .
CDR3: ASSYLGAGNEKLF

J: TRBJ2-4
V: TRBV5-5
D: .
CDR3: ASSSRTDRAKNIQY

J: TRBJ1-1
V: TRBV18
D: .
CDR3: ASSPSPNRDGNTEAF

J: TRBJ1-2
V: TRBV6-1
D: TRBD1
CDR3: ASSEQGDYGYT

J: TRBJ2-7
V: TRBV27
D: TRBD2
CDR3: ASSSRLAGVPNEQY

J: TRBJ2-1
V: TRBV5-1
D: TRBD1
CDR3: ASSLTGQGYNEQF

J: TRBJ2-7
V: TRBV27
D: TRBD1
CDR3: ASTWTGSSYEQY

J: TRBJ1-1
V: TRBV11-2
D: .
CDR3: ASSLTEAF

J: TRBJ1-2
V: TRBV7-9
D: .
CDR3: ASSLGYQDGYT

J: TRBJ1-1
V: TRBV5-1
D: .
CDR3: ASSLVEGGDTEAF

J: TRBJ1-1
V: TRBV6-1
D: TRBD1
CDR3: ASGTAGGWGTEAF